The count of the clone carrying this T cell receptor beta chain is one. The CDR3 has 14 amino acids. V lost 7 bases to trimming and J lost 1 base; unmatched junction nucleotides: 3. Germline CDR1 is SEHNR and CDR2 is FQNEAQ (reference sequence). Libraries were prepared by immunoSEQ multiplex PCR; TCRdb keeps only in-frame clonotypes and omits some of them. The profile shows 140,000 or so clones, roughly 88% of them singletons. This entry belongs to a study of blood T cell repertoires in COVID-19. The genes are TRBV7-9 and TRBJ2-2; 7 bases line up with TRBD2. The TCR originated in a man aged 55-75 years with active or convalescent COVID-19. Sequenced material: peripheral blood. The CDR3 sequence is CASTASGNTGELFF. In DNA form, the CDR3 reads TGTGCCAGCACCGCTAGCGGGAACACCGGGGAGCTGTTTTTT.